Listed here are 28 T cell receptor beta chains from one sample, sequenced in a study of shared clonotypes between healthy human individuals. Using immunoSEQ multiplex PCR, the repertoire was profiled, and TCRdb retains in-frame clones only, with some absent. In the table there are 2 million to 3 million clones, over 85% of which are singletons. The material sequenced was naive CD4+ T cells from PBMCs. Subset reported: CD45RA+ positively selected. Receptor source: a man between 18 and 29 years old in good health. Some clones in this sample may be carry-over from other donors' samples.

The chain couples TRBV18 to TRBJ2-7, with 11 bases aligning to TRBD1. The germline V gene has CDR1 KGHSH and CDR2 LQKENI. This CDR3 contains 15 residues. J gave up 3 bases and V 6 bases, and 7 bases lay outside the gene matches. The CDR3 DNA follows: TGTGCCAGCTCGTCGGGACAGGGGGTCCTCTACGAGCAGTACTTC. It yields the protein CASSSGQGVLYEQYF.

This clone was detected a few times. This chain connects TRBV28 to TRBJ2-2; no firm D call. The CDR3 is 13 residues long. V lost 3 bases to trimming and J lost 6 bases, with 8 bases between them. CDR1 MDHEN and CDR2 SYDVKM come from the germline V gene. CDR3 nucleotides: TGTGCCAGCAGTTTCCTTGGCCCCGGGGAGCTGTTTTTT. This sequence encodes CASSFLGPGELFF.

This clone has more than one count but fewer than ten. V is TRBV4-1 and J is TRBJ1-2, with TRBD1 identical over 7 bases. The junction had 7 bases not matched to a gene; V was cut back by 4 bases and J by 5 bases. The germline CDR1 and CDR2 sequences are MGHRA and YSYEKL. The CDR3 contains 14 residues. The CDR3 coding sequence is TGCGCCAGCAGCCGTTTAGGACAGGAGTATGGCTACACCTTC. The encoded protein is CASSRLGQEYGYTF.

The J gene is TRBJ2-1, the V gene TRBV2; D remains unclear. The ends were cut back, 7 bases at V and 5 bases at J, with 6 bases in the middle. The germline V gene encodes CDR1 SNHLY and CDR2 FYNNEI. This CDR3 contains 11 residues. Here the CDR3 DNA reads TGTGCCAGCACTCCTCACAATGAGCAGTTCTTC. The encoded protein is CASTPHNEQFF.

V and J are TRBV11-2 and TRBJ1-1; tentative D call: TRBD1 (5 bases). V was cut by 5 bases and J by 0 bases, with 13 bases left in between. Per the germline V gene, CDR1 is SGHAT and CDR2 is FQNNGV. The CDR3 is 15 amino acids. DNA for the CDR3: TGTGCCAGCAGCCCCACGACAGCTATGAACACTGAAGCTTTCTTT. It codes for CASSPTTAMNTEAFF.

V is TRBV28 and J is TRBJ2-2, with a weak D call TRBD1 (5 bases). Between the trimmed V and J ends, which lost 3 bases and 8 bases, there was a span of 13 bases. In germline, CDR1 is MDHEN, CDR2 SYDVKM. The CDR3 has 14 residues. Here the CDR3 reads CASSFRRVSGELFF. CDR3 DNA sequence: TGTGCCAGCAGTTTTCGCAGGGTCTCGGGGGAGCTGTTTTTT. The whole variable domain, filled in from reference TRBV28 and TRBJ2-2, reads DVKVTQSSRYLVKRTGEKVFLECVQDMDHENMFWYRQDPGLGLRLIYFSYDVKMKEKGDIPEGYSVSREKKERFSLILESASTNQTSMYLCASSFRRVSGELFFGEGSRLTVL.

Regarding this clone: The identical CDR3 is also encoded by other nucleotide sequences in the sample. The chain carries TRBV9 and TRBJ1-1; D is uncertain. The germline V gene encodes CDR1 SGDLS and CDR2 YYNGEE. The CDR3 totals 13 residues. The V and J ends lost 0 bases and 5 bases respectively, with 8 bases between them. CDR3 residues: CASSVEGWTEAFF. CDR3 bases: TGTGCCAGCAGCGTAGAGGGATGGACTGAAGCTTTCTTT.

The chain couples TRBV18 to TRBJ2-7; 15 positions match TRBD2. CDR3 size: 17 residues. The J segment lost 5 bases and the V segment lost 4 bases, leaving 9 bases of the junction unmatched. Germline V gene sequence: CDR1 KGHSH, CDR2 LQKENI. The CDR3 bases are TGTGCCAGCTCACTCTGGACTAGCGGGAGGGCCATTGACGAGCAGTACTTC. This translates into CASSLWTSGRAIDEQYF.

In its sample, this clone was seen once. The chain uses TRBV5-1 and TRBJ2-3; no reliable D call. This CDR3 is built from 14 residues. V gave up 7 bases and J gave up 2 bases, with 14 bases separating them. The germline V gene has CDR1 SGHRS and CDR2 YFSETQ. CDR3 region: CASQEQPTTDTQYF. CDR3 DNA sequence: TGCGCCAGCCAAGAACAGCCGACCACAGATACGCAGTATTTT.

J is TRBJ1-6 and V is TRBV27; D not certain. The CDR3 covers 16 residues. Germline V CDR1 and CDR2: MNHEY, SMNVEV (reference sequence). Trimming left V 8 bases short and J 4 bases short, with 18 bases between. The CDR3 sequence is CASGRVPVGYNSPLHF. The CDR3 nucleotides are TGTGCCAGCGGCCGGGTCCCCGTGGGGTATAATTCACCCCTCCACTTT.

The V and J genes are TRBV19 and TRBJ1-5; D perhaps matches TRBD1 (5 bases). Trimming removed 5 bases at V and 7 bases at J, with 18 bases between. From germline, CDR1 is LNHDA and CDR2 SQIVND (reference sequence). CDR3 length: 15 residues. Here the CDR3 reads CASSEPPPGPQPQHF. DNA of the CDR3: TGTGCCAGTAGTGAACCCCCGCCGGGACCCCAGCCCCAGCATTTT.

This chain links TRBV19 with TRBJ2-2, with D hard to call. Germline V lookup: CDR1 LNHDA, CDR2 SQIVND (reference sequence). V was pared by 3 bases and J by 1 base, with 6 bases between. The CDR3 consists of 14 residues. CDR3 nucleotides: TGTGCCAGTAGTATGGGGTGGAACACCGGGGAGCTGTTTTTT. Translating gives CASSMGWNTGELFF.

This chain connects TRBV28 to TRBJ2-7; 8 bases fit TRBD2. The ends lost 5 bases at V and 1 base at J; junction bases unmatched: 10. This CDR3 region has 16 residues. The germline V gene has CDR1 MDHEN and CDR2 SYDVKM. The CDR3 region has the DNA TGTGCCAGCAGTCCGGGGGGGGCTAGACCTTCCTACGAGCAGTACTTC. Its translation: CASSPGGARPSYEQYF.

The chain uses TRBV14 and TRBJ1-2, with D perhaps TRBD1 (5 bases). V lost 5 bases, J lost 6 bases, and 22 bases lay in between. The CDR3 totals 16 residues. The germline V gene has CDR1 SGHDN and CDR2 FVKESK. CDR3: CASSVGVKGRWDGYTF. The CDR3 region has the DNA TGTGCCAGCAGCGTGGGCGTGAAGGGACGATGGGATGGCTACACCTTC.

The chain links TRBV5-4 to TRBJ2-2; 14 bases are shared with TRBD2. With V trimmed by 4 bases and J by 7 bases, 6 bases remained unmatched. This CDR3 region has 16 residues. Germline-derived CDR1 and CDR2 are SGHNT and YYREEE (reference sequence). DNA of the CDR3: TGTGCCAGCAGCCCCTCGGGACTAGCGGGAGTCGGGGAGCTGTTTTTT. It is translated as CASSPSGLAGVGELFF. The whole variable domain, filled in from reference TRBV5-4 and TRBJ2-2, reads ETGVTQSPTHLIKTRGQQVTLRCSSQSGHNTVSWYQQALGQGPQFIFQYYREEENGRGNFPPRFSGLQFPNYSSELNVNALELDDSALYLCASSPSGLAGVGELFFGEGSRLTVL.

As for this clone: The sample holds other DNA sequences that translate to the same CDR3. CDR3 DNA sequence: TGTGCCAGCTCACCACCGAGCGCGGCCTACGAGCAGTACTTC. Its protein product is CASSPPSAAYEQYF. V is TRBV18 and J is TRBJ2-7, with D hard to call. V gave up 0 bases and J gave up 2 bases, with 8 bases separating them. The CDR3 is made up of 14 amino acids. From germline, CDR1 is KGHSH and CDR2 LQKENI.

The chain has TRBV30 and TRBJ1-5; D is undetermined. V lost 0 bases, J lost 5 bases, and 11 bases lay in between. The CDR3 covers 14 residues. CDR1 is GTSNPN and CDR2 is SVGIG in the germline V gene (reference sequence). CDR3 sequence (DNA): TGTGCCTGGAGTGTAACCTCCGGATATCAGCCCCAGCATTTT. Its translation is CAWSVTSGYQPQHF.

The chain links TRBV28 to TRBJ1-3, with TRBD1 matching over 7 bases. The CDR3 is made up of 14 amino acids. Germline-derived CDR1 and CDR2 are MDHEN and SYDVKM. V dropped 5 bases and J dropped 7; count of bases not matched to a gene: 8. CDR3 sequence reads: CASSVIQGPNTIYF. For the CDR3, the DNA is TGTGCCAGCAGTGTAATACAGGGGCCGAACACCATATATTTT.

The chain links TRBV29-1 to TRBJ1-1; TRBD1 matches at 7 bases. Looked up from germline, CDR1 is SQVTM and CDR2 is ANQGSEA. The CDR3 runs to 10 residues. After removal of 6 bases from V and 9 bases from J, the junction contained 4 bases not matched to a gene. CDR3 nucleotides: TGCAGCGTGAGGGACAGCAAAGCTTTCTTT. It codes for CSVRDSKAFF.

The chain links TRBV6-5 to TRBJ2-6; D is unresolved. The length of the CDR3 is 13 residues. Germline CDR1 is MNHEY and CDR2 is SVGAGI. V lost 6 bases, J lost 2 bases, and 5 bases lay in between. CDR3 in DNA: TGTGCCAGCAGGGTGGCTGGGGCCAACGTCCTGACTTTC. This encodes CASRVAGANVLTF.

The chain combines TRBV29-1 with TRBJ1-5; D might be TRBD1 (5 bases). This CDR3 has 16 amino acids. Deletions cut 7 bases from V and 3 bases from J, with 22 bases between. From germline, CDR1 is SQVTM and CDR2 ANQGSEA. CDR3 region: CSAGGGRGVDNQPQHF. In DNA form, the CDR3 reads TGCAGCGCTGGCGGGGGACGTGGGGTGGACAATCAGCCCCAGCATTTT.

This chain joins TRBV19 and TRBJ2-1; 8 nucleotides align to TRBD2. The ends lost 5 bases at V and 6 bases at J; junction bases unmatched: 6. Germline V gene sequence: CDR1 LNHDA, CDR2 SQIVND (reference sequence). This CDR3 spans 14 amino acids. CDR3 sequence reads: CASSRGRSGNEQFF. CDR3 coding DNA: TGTGCCAGTAGTCGCGGGAGGTCGGGCAATGAGCAGTTCTTC.

V gene TRBV7-3 combines with J gene TRBJ2-1; tentative D call: TRBD2 (7 bases). CDR1 SGHTA and CDR2 FQGTGA come from the germline V gene. V lost 7 bases, J lost 2 bases, and 18 bases lay in between. The CDR3 runs 16 residues. CDR3 coding DNA: TGTGCCAGCACCCCATGGGGGGGCCCGCCCTACAATGAGCAGTTCTTC. It is translated as CASTPWGGPPYNEQFF.

The chain has TRBV6-6 and TRBJ2-1; the match to TRBD2 covers 12 bases. Germline V gene lookup returns CDR1 MNHNY and CDR2 SVGAGI (reference sequence). Germline trimming cut 6 bases from V and 4 bases from J; bases unmatched to any gene: 4. The CDR3 has 15 residues. The CDR3 reads CASSRTSGNYNEQFF. The DNA for the CDR3 is TGTGCCAGCAGCCGGACTAGCGGGAATTACAATGAGCAGTTCTTC.

The genes are TRBV2 and TRBJ2-7, with TRBD2 matching 13 bases. CDR3 length: 15 amino acids. V trimming: 7 bases; J trimming: 1 base; junction bases outside the gene matches: 4. Germline-derived CDR1 and CDR2 are SNHLY and FYNNEI. The DNA for the CDR3 is TGTGCCAGCAAACTAGCGGGAGGGGGATCCTACGAGCAGTACTTC. Protein product: CASKLAGGGSYEQYF.

The J gene is TRBJ2-2, the V gene TRBV6-5; 10 bases fit TRBD2. This CDR3 spans 16 amino acids. Unmatched junction bases numbered 4, after V lost 0 bases and J lost 6 bases. Germline V gives CDR1 MNHEY, CDR2 SVGAGI. Here the CDR3 DNA reads TGTGCCAGCAGTTACTCGTCTAGCGGGAGTGCCGGGGAGCTGTTTTTT. It is translated as CASSYSSSGSAGELFF.

On this clone itself: Other nucleotide sequences from this sample produce the same CDR3. The chain uses TRBV7-3 and TRBJ2-5, with 8 bases that match TRBD2. Germline loops: CDR1 SGHTA, CDR2 FQGTGA. V lost 5 bases to trimming and J lost 5 bases; unmatched junction nucleotides: 7. The CDR3 sequence is 14 residues long. CDR3 amino acids: CASSLASGSETQYF. CDR3 sequence (DNA): TGTGCCAGCAGCCTGGCAAGCGGGAGCGAGACCCAGTACTTC.

The CDR3 DNA is TGTGCCAGCAGCTCGGCAACAGACACGAACACTGAAGCTTTCTTT. It codes for CASSSATDTNTEAFF. The chain couples TRBV5-4 to TRBJ1-1; no clear D gene. CDR1 SGHNT and CDR2 YYREEE come from the germline V gene (reference sequence). V lost 3 bases and J lost 1, with 13 bases in between. There are 15 residues in the CDR3.